The 24 T cell receptor beta chains below all came from one sample that was sequenced in a study of blood T cell repertoires in COVID-19. TCRdb's table, derived via immunoSEQ multiplex PCR, lists solely in-frame clones and lacks some. This table has about 92,000 clones, approximately 90% appearing once. Sequencing was performed on peripheral blood. The receptors here all came from a woman in her sixties with COVID-19, enrolled during active disease.

This chain connects TRBV2 to TRBJ1-2; 11 nucleotides line up with TRBD1. V trimming: 8 bases; J trimming: 7 bases; junction bases outside the gene matches: 3. CDR3 length: 12 amino acids. Germline V CDR1 and CDR2: SNHLY, FYNNEI. Written as DNA, the CDR3 is TGTGCCAGCCGGACAGGGGGCGGTGGCTACACCTTC. Its translation is CASRTGGGGYTF.

The V and J genes are TRBV3-1 (or the pseudogene TRBV3-2) and TRBJ2-7, with D unresolved. The CDR3 is 12 residues long. Germline V gives CDR1 LGHDT, CDR2 YNNKEL (reference sequence). In DNA, the CDR3 is TGTGCTGACTTAACGCCGTCCTACGAGCAGTACTTC. Its translation: CADLTPSYEQYF.

This clone was seen a single time. The V gene is TRBV9, the J gene TRBJ2-3, with 12 bases that match TRBD2. CDR3 size: 17 residues. The germline CDR1 and CDR2 sequences are SGDLS and YYNGEE. V lost 4 bases, J lost 3 bases, and 9 bases stayed unmatched. CDR3 nucleotides: TGTGCCAGCAGCCCTAGCGGGGGGGCGGTAGGAACAGATACGCAGTATTTT. It translates to CASSPSGGAVGTDTQYF.

J is TRBJ1-6 and V is TRBV3-1 (or the pseudogene TRBV3-2), with TRBD1 matching over 8 bases. V shed 4 bases, J shed 9 bases, and the junction held 8 bases outside the gene matches. This CDR3 has 15 residues. Germline lookup yields CDR1 LGHDT and CDR2 YNNKEL (reference sequence). The CDR3 loop reads CASSPWGQEGSPLHF. The CDR3 DNA reads as TGTGCCAGCAGCCCATGGGGACAGGAAGGTTCACCCCTCCACTTT.

The J gene is TRBJ1-3, the V gene TRBV15; the match to TRBD1 covers 7 bases. The CDR3 sequence is 15 residues long. Germline assignment: CDR1 LNHNV and CDR2 YYDKDF (reference sequence). V lost 0 bases to trimming and J lost 3 bases; unmatched junction nucleotides: 2. CDR3 region: CATSRDPGGGNTIYF. The CDR3 DNA sequence: TGTGCCACCAGCAGAGATCCAGGGGGTGGAAACACCATATATTTT.

This chain links TRBV7-9 with TRBJ2-7, with D possibly being TRBD1 (6 bases). The germline CDR1 and CDR2 sequences are SEHNR and FQNEAQ (reference sequence). The CDR3 is made up of 15 amino acids. V gave up 2 bases and J gave up 4 bases, with 15 bases separating them. CDR3 sequence reads: CASSLSPARGYEQYF. CDR3 bases: TGTGCCAGCAGCTTAAGTCCAGCCAGGGGATACGAGCAGTACTTC.

The rearrangement joins TRBV6-5 to TRBJ1-2; the match to TRBD1 covers 10 bases. The germline CDR1 and CDR2 sequences are MNHEY and SVGAGI. The CDR3 has 15 amino acids. V shed 6 bases and J 3 bases; nucleotides not matched to a gene: 7. The CDR3, as DNA: TGTGCCAGCAGCCCGACAGGGGGCGGCGACTATGGCTACACCTTC. This sequence encodes CASSPTGGGDYGYTF.

V usage is TRBV6-5 and J usage is TRBJ1-6; D is possibly TRBD1 (6 bases). Looked up from germline, CDR1 is MNHEY and CDR2 is SVGAGI. The CDR3 is 14 residues long. V was clipped by 7 bases and J by 6 bases, with 13 bases between them. The CDR3 sequence is CASTRQQGNSPLHF. CDR3 DNA: TGTGCCAGCACCCGCCAACAGGGTAATTCACCCCTCCACTTT.

The rearrangement uses TRBV6-5 and TRBJ2-7, with 11 bases aligning to TRBD1. The CDR3 spans 14 residues. Germline trimming cut 7 bases from V and 7 bases from J; bases unmatched to any gene: 9. Germline values: CDR1 MNHEY, CDR2 SVGAGI. CDR3 DNA sequence: TGTGCCAGCACTATAGGACAGGGGGCTTGGGAGCAGTACTTC. Protein sequence: CASTIGQGAWEQYF.

The chain links TRBV5-1 to TRBJ1-1, with D perhaps matching TRBD1 (5 bases). Germline lookup yields CDR1 SGHRS and CDR2 YFSETQ. The CDR3 length is 14 residues. Trimming cost V 7 bases and J 1 base, with 14 bases left between them. The CDR3 here is CASGVVRANTEAFF. CDR3 DNA: TGCGCCAGCGGCGTCGTCAGGGCGAACACTGAAGCTTTCTTT.

The genes are TRBV11-1 and TRBJ2-3, with 7 bases lining up with TRBD1. With V trimmed by 5 bases and J by 0 bases, 5 bases remained unmatched. The CDR3 runs to 15 residues. Germline-derived CDR1 and CDR2 are SGHAT and FQDESV (reference sequence). CDR3 sequence: CASSRDSPSTDTQYF. The CDR3, as DNA: TGTGCCAGCAGCCGGGACAGTCCTAGCACAGATACGCAGTATTTT.

The chain recombines TRBV5-1 with TRBJ2-1; no definite D call. CDR1 SGHRS and CDR2 YFSETQ come from the germline V gene. The CDR3 totals 13 residues. V was pared by 0 bases and J by 10 bases, with 11 bases between. The chain's CDR3 is CASSLGEFGEQFF. CDR3 nucleotides: TGCGCCAGCAGCTTGGGAGAGTTCGGGGAGCAGTTCTTC.

V is TRBV5-1 and J is TRBJ1-1; 12 positions agree with TRBD1. Trimming at V came to 4 bases and at J to 7 bases, leaving 5 bases not matched to a gene. Germline assignment: CDR1 SGHRS and CDR2 YFSETQ. The CDR3 spans 14 residues. The CDR3 sequence is CASSAGTGGLEAFF. CDR3 nucleotides: TGCGCCAGCAGCGCCGGGACAGGGGGCCTTGAAGCTTTCTTT.

This clone has just one count. The gene calls are TRBV30 and TRBJ1-2; 8 bases fit TRBD1. The CDR3 contains 12 residues. Per germline, CDR1 GTSNPN and CDR2 SVGIG (reference sequence). V dropped 1 base and J dropped 8; count of bases not matched to a gene: 3. CDR3 in DNA: TGTGCCTGGAGTGAGACAGGGGACGGCTACACCTTC. It encodes CAWSETGDGYTF.

V gene TRBV18 combines with J gene TRBJ1-6, with D maybe TRBD1 (5 bases). This CDR3 comprises 15 residues. The V and J ends lost 0 bases and 8 bases respectively, with 11 bases between them. Germline CDR1 KGHSH, CDR2 LQKENI. CDR3 residues: CASSPPSQGDSPLHF. The CDR3 region has the DNA TGTGCCAGCTCACCACCGTCGCAGGGTGATTCACCCCTCCACTTT.

Here the CDR3 reads CASSPRNRGDGYTF. The CDR3 bases are TGTGCCAGCAGCCCCCGGAACAGGGGCGATGGCTACACCTTC. The chain carries TRBV9 and TRBJ1-2; 7 nucleotides match TRBD1. There are 14 residues in the CDR3. The V gene end was trimmed by 4 bases and the J gene end by 6 bases; junction bases not matched to a gene: 9. CDR1 and CDR2 from the germline V gene are SGDLS and YYNGEE.

CDR3 DNA sequence: TGTGCCACCTTCAACGGGGTAGGAAACACCATATATTTT. As protein: CATFNGVGNTIYF. The chain links TRBV6-5 to TRBJ1-3, with D uncertain. The CDR3 totals 13 residues. The V end lost 10 bases, the J end lost 4 bases, and 14 bases lay between the germline ends. CDR1 is MNHEY, CDR2 SVGAGI, per germline.

The genes are TRBV23-1 and TRBJ2-5, with 9 bases identical to TRBD1. TRBV23-1 is recorded as an ORF, its role being uncertain. The CDR3 is 17 amino acids. Trimming cost V 7 bases and J 4 bases; bases outside gene matches: 16. In DNA, the CDR3 is TGCGCCAGCATCAATCCACTCCGGGACAGGGTAGGAGAGACCCAGTACTTC. Amino acid sequence: CASINPLRDRVGETQYF.

V usage is TRBV21-1 and J usage is TRBJ2-7; TRBD2 reflects the table's D call only, with no check against the DNA. TRBV21-1 is flagged as a pseudogene. The length of the CDR3 is 10 residues. CDR3 residues: CASTVYEQYF. For the CDR3, the DNA is TGTGCCAGCACCGTATACGAGCAGTACTTC.

The chain links TRBV5-1 to TRBJ2-3, with a possible D match to TRBD2 (6 bases). Germline CDR1 SGHRS, CDR2 YFSETQ. This CDR3 spans 14 amino acids. V dropped 0 bases and J dropped 2 bases, with 7 bases sitting between them. Written as DNA, the CDR3 is TGCGCCAGCAGCTTGGCTAGCGCCACAGATACGCAGTATTTT. Translated: CASSLASATDTQYF.

The chain joins TRBV2 to TRBJ1-1; TRBD1 might be the D (5 bases). Looked up from germline, CDR1 is SNHLY and CDR2 is FYNNEI. V was clipped by 4 bases and J by 9 bases, with 12 bases between them. The CDR3 consists of 12 residues. CDR3 nucleotide sequence: TGTGCCAGCAGTGCCCCCGGGGGGAAAGCTTTCTTT. It encodes CASSAPGGKAFF. Variable domain in full (rest from reference TRBV2 and TRBJ1-1): EPEVTQTPSHQVTQMGQEVILRCVPISNHLYFYWYRQILGQKVEFLVSFYNNEISEKSEIFDDQFSVERPDGSNFTLKIRSTKLEDSAMYFCASSAPGGKAFFGQGTRLTVV.

The genes are TRBV19 and TRBJ2-7; D is possibly TRBD2 (7 bases). Germline CDR1 and CDR2: LNHDA and SQIVND (reference sequence). The CDR3 has 15 residues. Trimming pared 5 bases from V and 4 bases from J, leaving 18 bases between. The CDR3: CASSGAGGPSYEQYF. CDR3 bases: TGTGCCAGTAGTGGGGCCGGGGGGCCATCATACGAGCAGTACTTC. Using reference TRBV19 and TRBJ2-7 for the parts outside the CDR3, the full variable domain is DGGITQSPKYLFRKEGQNVTLSCEQNLNHDAMYWYRQDPGQGLRLIYYSQIVNDFQKGDIAEGYSVSREKKESFPLTVTSAQKNPTAFYLCASSGAGGPSYEQYFGPGTRLTVT.

The chain links TRBV12-3 or TRBV12-4 to TRBJ2-5, with 9 positions matching TRBD1. This CDR3 has 13 residues. V shed 3 bases, J shed 5 bases, and the junction held 1 base outside the gene matches. The CDR3: CASSFTGGETQYF. The CDR3 nucleotides are TGTGCCAGCAGTTTCACAGGGGGCGAGACCCAGTACTTC.

V usage is TRBV30 and J usage is TRBJ2-7; D perhaps matches TRBD2 (6 bases). Per the germline V gene, CDR1 is GTSNPN and CDR2 is SVGIG (reference sequence). The ends were cut back, 0 bases at V and 6 bases at J, with 9 bases in the middle. The CDR3 spans 12 residues. The chain's CDR3 is CAWSVGGAEQYF. DNA of the CDR3: TGTGCCTGGAGTGTCGGAGGGGCCGAGCAGTACTTC.